This T cell receptor beta chain was captured by sequencing in a study of technical replicates of blood from several donors (dated by TCRdb to about 2017). A note on this clone: There is no known antigen for this receptor. Base qualities are not at hand, and no much larger clone is one base apart.

The V and J ends are trimmed by 6 bases and 8 bases, leaving 16 bases between them. The CDR3 runs 13 amino acids, cysteine and phenylalanine included. The DNA shown is the 39-base CDR3, in frame from base 1. CDR1 KGHSH and CDR2 LQKENI were looked up in the germline V gene. The library was generated by the immunoSEQ multiplex PCR assay. TCRdb took over this immuneACCESS table, retaining in-frame rearrangements with V and J assigned. Such tables are incomplete; in checked studies, under half of the missing clones stem from an unresolved V gene, and the remainder is unexplained. Present in this sample are almost 65,000 clones, around 87% of which were seen just once. The ten most abundant clones make up 4% to 6% of the sample.

This receptor was taken from a human donor in good health. Some clones in this sample may be carry-over from other donors' samples. The source material was PBMCs. Rearrangement joined TRBV18 to TRBJ1-2, with the D gene call left open. The DNA sequence is TGTGCCAGCTCCCGATCAAGTGTTGAGGGCTACACCTTC. Protein translation: CASSRSSVEGYTF.